A selection of T cell receptor beta chains follows, all from one sample in a study of PD-L1 blockade in urothelial cancer. TCRdb's table, derived via immunoSEQ multiplex PCR, lists solely in-frame clones and lacks some. The data show 130,000 or so clones, approximately 84% seen once. Material: PBMCs, obtained around atezolizumab (anti-PD-L1) treatment. The origin of the receptors is a man aged 45 to 65 with urothelial cancer. Each CDR3 is given with its conserved first and last residue. D genes are given only for firm matches. Expanded clones are given a class, and other clones once, few, many or no size at all.

few,TRBV5-1,TRBJ1-4,TRBD1,TGCGCCAGCAGCTCCCAGGGGGCGGAATCCGAAAAACTGTTTTTT,CASSSQGAESEKLFF
.,TRBV5-1,TRBJ2-1,TRBD2,TGCGCCAGCAGCTTGGACCTAGCGGGAGGGCCGGACACGCAGTTCTTC,CASSLDLAGGPDTQFF
.,TRBV4-1,TRBJ2-5,.,TGCGCCAGCAGCCAAGACCCACTAGATGGCCGCGAGACCCAGTACTTC,CASSQDPLDGRETQYF
.,TRBV28,TRBJ2-7,TRBD2,TGTGCCAGCAGTTTTTTCGATCGACTAGCGGACTACGAGCAGTACTTC,CASSFFDRLADYEQYF
.,TRBV27,TRBJ2-2,.,TGTGCCAGCAGTTCCCGCCCGGTGGGGGAGCTGTTTTTT,CASSSRPVGELFF
.,TRBV19,TRBJ1-1,.,TGTGCCAGTAGGCCTCTCACAGGGAGGAACACTGAAGCTTTCTTT,CASRPLTGRNTEAFF
few,TRBV4-2,TRBJ2-1,TRBD2,TGTGCCAGCAGCCCGGAGGGAGCGGGAGGTTTTGATGAGCAGTTCTTC,CASSPEGAGGFDEQFF
once,TRBV28,TRBJ1-1,.,TGTGCCAGCAGTTTATTTGAGGGGAACACTGAAGCTTTCTTT,CASSLFEGNTEAFF
.,TRBV11-2,TRBJ2-5,.,TGTGCCAGCAGCTTAGGACAGCAAGAGACCCAGTACTTC,CASSLGQQETQYF
.,TRBV5-4,TRBJ2-2,.,TGTGCCAGCAGCTTGATCGGACACTCTACCGGGGAGCTGTTTTTT,CASSLIGHSTGELFF
.,TRBV28,TRBJ1-4,.,TGTGCCAGCAGTTTGGGGCTCAGAAGGGAAAAACTGTTTTTT,CASSLGLRREKLFF
.,TRBV6-1,TRBJ1-4,.,TGTGCCGCTAGGGCGGGAATTACTGAAAAACTGTTTTTT,CAARAGITEKLFF
.,TRBV7-9,TRBJ2-1,TRBD2,TGTGCCAGCAGCTCCCTAGGCGGGGGTGTGTACAATGAGCAGTTCTTC,CASSSLGGGVYNEQFF
.,TRBV19,TRBJ2-1,.,TGTGCCAGTAGTTCAGGACTGAATGAGCAGTTCTTC,CASSSGLNEQFF
.,TRBV7-2,TRBJ2-7,TRBD2,TGTGCCAGCAGCTTTACTAGTCCGGGACTAGCGGTTTACGAGCAGTACTTC,CASSFTSPGLAVYEQYF
.,TRBV28,TRBJ1-6,.,TGTGCCAGCACCCTAGTCTCTTTCGGTAATTCACCCCTCCACTTT,CASTLVSFGNSPLHF
.,TRBV12-5,TRBJ2-7,TRBD1,TGTGCTAGTGGTGTACCGGGACAGGGATACGAGCAGTACTTC,CASGVPGQGYEQYF
.,TRBV10-3,TRBJ2-5,.,TGTGCCATCAGTGAACCAGAAGAGACCCAGTACTTC,CAISEPEETQYF
.,TRBV28,TRBJ1-2,.,TGTGCCAGCAGTCCTCGAGGAGGCTCCCTCTATGGCTACACCTTC,CASSPRGGSLYGYTF
.,TRBV7-8,TRBJ2-7,TRBD2,TGTGCCAGCAGCTTAGCCGCGTCGGGAGCTAGCGGCTACTCCTACGAGCAGTACTTC,CASSLAASGASGYSYEQYF
.,TRBV27,TRBJ2-1,TRBD2,TGTGCCAGCAGCTATAGGGGACTAGCGGGGTACAATGAGCAGTTCTTC,CASSYRGLAGYNEQFF
.,TRBV15,TRBJ2-7,.,TGTGCCACCAGCAGAGATCTGTACTCCTACGAGCAGTACTTC,CATSRDLYSYEQYF
.,TRBV5-1,TRBJ1-1,TRBD1,TGCGCCAGCAGCGCGACAGGGGGAGGCACTGAAGCTTTCTTT,CASSATGGGTEAFF
.,TRBV5-1,TRBJ1-4,.,TGCGCCAGCAGCTTGGGCAGGGCTAATGAAAAACTGTTTTTT,CASSLGRANEKLFF
few,TRBV28,TRBJ1-1,TRBD1,TGTGCCAGCAGTCCCTGGGAGGGGACAGGGGACACTGAAGCTTTCTTT,CASSPWEGTGDTEAFF
.,TRBV2,TRBJ2-3,.,TGTGCCAGCCAAGAACAGGGAAGCACAGATACGCAGTATTTT,CASQEQGSTDTQYF
few,TRBV11-2,TRBJ2-5,.,TGTGCCAGCAGCCCCGAGAGGTCTATTTCTGCCCAGTACTTC,CASSPERSISAQYF
.,TRBV30,TRBJ2-5,TRBD1,TGTGCCGGAGGAAACAGGGGGCGCGAGGAGACCCAGTACTTC,CAGGNRGREETQYF
few,TRBV28,TRBJ1-1,TRBD1,TGTGCCACCCAGGGGGAGGTGGCTTTCTTT,CATQGEVAFF
.,TRBV28,TRBJ1-4,TRBD1,TGTGCCAGCAGTCTCCGGGACAGGGAGGAAAAACTGTTTTTT,CASSLRDREEKLFF
.,TRBV10-1,TRBJ2-5,.,TGCGCCTGCCCCCCGGGGTGGAAGACCCAGTACTTC,CACPPGWKTQYF
.,TRBV7-2,TRBJ2-7,TRBD2,TGTGCCAGCAGCGTGACTAGCCGGCCTTCTCGATACGAGCAGTACTTC,CASSVTSRPSRYEQYF
.,TRBV7-2,TRBJ2-3,.,TGTGCCAGCAGCTTAGCGTACTTAGACAGCACCACGCAGTATTTT,CASSLAYLDSTTQYF
.,TRBV2,TRBJ2-1,TRBD2,TGTGCCAGCAGTCAAGGACTAGCGGGACTTAATGAGCAGTTCTTC,CASSQGLAGLNEQFF
.,TRBV9,TRBJ2-7,TRBD2,TGTGCCAGCAGCGTTGGCGGGAGCTCCTACGAGCAGTACTTC,CASSVGGSSYEQYF
.,TRBV9,TRBJ2-7,TRBD1,TGTGCCAGCAGCGTAGAAGTCGGGCAGGGGGCATACGAGCAGTACTTC,CASSVEVGQGAYEQYF
.,TRBV5-1,TRBJ2-7,.,TGCGCCAGCAGCTTGGCCTCAGGGTCCCCCTACGAGCAGTACTTC,CASSLASGSPYEQYF
.,TRBV4-2,TRBJ2-1,TRBD2,TGTGCCAGCAGCCAAGTTGGGACTAGCGGGAGGAGTGAGCAGTTCTTC,CASSQVGTSGRSEQFF
.,TRBV6-6,TRBJ1-2,.,TGTGCCAGCACTTCACAGCCGACTAACTATGGCTACACCTTC,CASTSQPTNYGYTF
.,TRBV19,TRBJ2-2,.,TGTGCCAGTAGTCGGGGAGGTCCCGGGGAGCTGTTTTTT,CASSRGGPGELFF
.,TRBV12-5,TRBJ2-1,TRBD1,TGTGCTAGTGGTTTGGAGAGGGGGCGCGGCAATGAGCAGTTCTTC,CASGLERGRGNEQFF
few,TRBV6-1,TRBJ2-7,.,TGTGCCAGCTTGATCCCGCAGGCCTACGAGCAGTACTTC,CASLIPQAYEQYF
.,TRBV20-1,TRBJ2-1,.,TGCAGTGCTAGTCCTCATGAGCAGTTCTTC,CSASPHEQFF
.,TRBV4-2,TRBJ1-1,.,TGTGCCAGCAGCCAAGAGGGCCCCAGGGTGAGGTGGGCTGAAGCTTTCTTT,CASSQEGPRVRWAEAFF
.,TRBV4-2,TRBJ2-7,.,TGTGCCAGCAGCCAACAGGACTCCGTGGCTCCGGCCTACGAGCAGTACTTC,CASSQQDSVAPAYEQYF
.,TRBV19,TRBJ1-4,.,TGTGCCAGTAGTTCCTCTGAAAAACTGTTTTTT,CASSSSEKLFF
.,TRBV9,TRBJ2-2,.,TGTGCCAGCAACTCCGGGTCCACGGGCACCGGGGAGCTGTTTTTT,CASNSGSTGTGELFF
.,TRBV18,TRBJ2-2,TRBD1,TGTGCCAGCTCACAGGGACAGGGGAACACCGGGGAGCTGTTTTTT,CASSQGQGNTGELFF
few,TRBV11-3,TRBJ2-3,.,TGTGCCAGCAGCCCGAGGGAGAGCACAGATACGCAGTATTTT,CASSPRESTDTQYF
.,TRBV7-3,TRBJ2-1,TRBD2,TGTGCCAGCAGCTTAGCGGGAGGGAACAATGAGCAGTTCTTC,CASSLAGGNNEQFF
.,TRBV7-2,TRBJ2-5,TRBD2,TGTGCCAGCAGCCCAAGACTAGCGGGAGAGGAGACCCAGTACTTC,CASSPRLAGEETQYF
.,TRBV30,TRBJ2-7,.,TGTGCCTGGAGTAATTCCAGGGGCAGGGTACACGAGCAGTACTTC,CAWSNSRGRVHEQYF
.,TRBV11-3,TRBJ2-2,.,TGTGCCAGCAGCTTCGGGAACACCGGGGAGCTGTTTTTT,CASSFGNTGELFF
.,TRBV10-3,TRBJ1-1,TRBD1,TGTGCCATCAAAGACAGGGGGCGTAAGGACACTGAAGCTTTCTTT,CAIKDRGRKDTEAFF
.,TRBV19,TRBJ1-1,TRBD1,TGTGCCAGTAGGGGACAGGGGTTCGCTGAAGCTTTCTTT,CASRGQGFAEAFF